This T cell receptor (beta chain) was captured in a study of blood T cell repertoires in COVID-19 (TCRdb year 2020). For the wider study: The collaborator samples originated in the United States, Italy and Spain and spanned the acute and convalescent phases of COVID-19. Subjects who had been exposed to COVID-19, were actively infected with it, or had recovered from it provided the deeply sampled blood TCRbeta repertoires that made up the dataset. The samples were drawn from two sources: the first 160 participants of the ongoing ImmuneRACE study, and 1,000 to 1,500 subjects contributed by 6 global collaborators. Where HLA class I and class II types were available, the types were taken from metadata supplied by the sample provider, not from assay-based typing. Sample metadata almost always included a de-identified subject ID, COVID-19 status, age in years and sex. The material from the prospective study consisted of cDNA or gDNA derived from T cells, B-cell-depleted T cells, or PBMCs. The repertoires were released in a freely available public database meant as a resource for research on the immune response to SARS-CoV-2. Points the paper makes about the study in general: The amount of clinical and demographic metadata varied by source and participant and was provided uncurated.

TCRbeta CDR3 regions were amplified from genomic DNA using the immunoSEQ Assay, a bias-controlled multiplex PCR. In the authors' own workflow: Within the assay, amplification of reference gene primers was used to estimate how many nucleated cells each sample contained. To quantify the absolute abundance of each unique TCRbeta CDR3 rearrangement, sequence reads were collapsed and filtered. For each sample, productive Simpson clonality was calculated by taking the square root of Simpson's diversity index across productive rearrangements. TCRdb re-hosts the immuneACCESS table, in-frame sequences only. Its copies lack some clones; in the studies checked, an unresolved V gene accounts for under half of them, and the cause for the rest is not known. V and J calls and clone size follow that table, whereas D and trimming were derived from the DNA. The sample yields 100,000 to 120,000 clones; approximately 90% were counted once. 3.3% of the sample comes from the top ten.

On this clone: The antigen it recognizes is unknown. The sample holds no much larger clone one base away, and base qualities are not on file.

Each collaborating institution followed its own protocols to collect whole blood in K2EDTA tubes. Collaborator samples were shipped for TCRbeta analysis as frozen whole blood, isolated PBMCs, or DNA extracted from either sample type. The germline V gene sets CDR1 to MNHEY and CDR2 to SVGEGT. Between the V and J ends, shortened by 5 bases and 4 bases respectively, the junction contains 14 bases. The CDR3 spans 14 residues, from the cysteine through the phenylalanine. Kept here is only the CDR3 DNA, which spans 42 bases and is read in frame from base 1. Specimen: peripheral blood. The source is a woman in her forties or fifties with acute or convalescent COVID-19. The sequence links TRBV6-2 or TRBV6-3 to TRBJ1-2; TRBD1 is possibly the D segment (6 matching bases). The CDR3 reads as follows: CASSHNRAGYGYTF. Here is the DNA: TGTGCCAGCAGTCACAACAGGGCAGGCTATGGCTACACCTTC.